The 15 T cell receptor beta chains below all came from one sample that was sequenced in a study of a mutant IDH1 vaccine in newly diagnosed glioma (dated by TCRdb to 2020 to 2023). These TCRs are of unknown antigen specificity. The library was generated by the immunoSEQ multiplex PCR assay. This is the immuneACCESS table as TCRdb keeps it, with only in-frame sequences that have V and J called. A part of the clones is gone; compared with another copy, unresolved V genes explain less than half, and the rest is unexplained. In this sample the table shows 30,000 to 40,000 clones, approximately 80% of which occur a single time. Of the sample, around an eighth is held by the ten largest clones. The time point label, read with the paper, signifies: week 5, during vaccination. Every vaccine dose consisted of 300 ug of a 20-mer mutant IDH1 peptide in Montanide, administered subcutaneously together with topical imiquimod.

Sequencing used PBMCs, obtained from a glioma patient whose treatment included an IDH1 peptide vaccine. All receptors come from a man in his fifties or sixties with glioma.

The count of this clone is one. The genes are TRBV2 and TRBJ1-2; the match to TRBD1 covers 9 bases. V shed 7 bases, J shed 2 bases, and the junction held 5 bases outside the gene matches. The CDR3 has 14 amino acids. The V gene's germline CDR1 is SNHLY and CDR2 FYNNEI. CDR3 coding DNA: TGTGCCAGCAATTCACAGGGGGCCAACTATGGCTACACCTTC. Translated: CASNSQGANYGYTF.

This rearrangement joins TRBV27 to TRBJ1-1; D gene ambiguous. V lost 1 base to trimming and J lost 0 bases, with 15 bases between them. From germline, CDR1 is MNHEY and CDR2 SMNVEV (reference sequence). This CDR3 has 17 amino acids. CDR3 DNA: TGTGCCAGCAGTTTATTGGTGGGAGATAATATGAACACTGAAGCTTTCTTT. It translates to CASSLLVGDNMNTEAFF.

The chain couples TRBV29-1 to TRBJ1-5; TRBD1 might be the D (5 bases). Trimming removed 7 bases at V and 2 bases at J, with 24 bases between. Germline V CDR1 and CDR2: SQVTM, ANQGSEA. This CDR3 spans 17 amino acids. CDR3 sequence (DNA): TGCAGCGCGGGGGAGCCAATTTGGGTGGCGGGCAATCAGCCCCAGCATTTT. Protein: CSAGEPIWVAGNQPQHF.

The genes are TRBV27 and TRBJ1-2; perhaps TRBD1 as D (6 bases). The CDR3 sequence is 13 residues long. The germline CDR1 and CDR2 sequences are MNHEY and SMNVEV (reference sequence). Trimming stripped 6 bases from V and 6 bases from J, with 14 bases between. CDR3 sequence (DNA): TGTGCCAGCAGGTTACAGGGAGGGCATGGCTACACCTTC. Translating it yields CASRLQGGHGYTF.

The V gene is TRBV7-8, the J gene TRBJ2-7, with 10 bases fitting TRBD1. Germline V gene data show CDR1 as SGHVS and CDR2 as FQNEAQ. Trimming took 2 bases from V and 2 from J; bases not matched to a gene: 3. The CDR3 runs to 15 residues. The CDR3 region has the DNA TGTGCCAGCAGCTTACCTGGGACAGGGGCCTACGAGCAGTACTTC. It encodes CASSLPGTGAYEQYF.

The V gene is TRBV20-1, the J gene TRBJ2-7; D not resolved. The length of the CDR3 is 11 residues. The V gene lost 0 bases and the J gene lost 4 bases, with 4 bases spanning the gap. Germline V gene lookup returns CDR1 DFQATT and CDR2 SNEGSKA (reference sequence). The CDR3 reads CSARDAYEQYF. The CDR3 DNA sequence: TGCAGTGCTAGAGACGCTTACGAGCAGTACTTC.

CDR3 region: CASSLVGAGGETQYF. CDR3 in DNA: TGCGCCAGCAGCTTGGTGGGAGCGGGAGGTGAGACCCAGTACTTC. V usage is TRBV5-1 and J usage is TRBJ2-5, with TRBD2 identical over 9 bases. The CDR3 is 15 amino acids. CDR1 is SGHRS and CDR2 is YFSETQ in the germline V gene. Losses at the gene ends were 0 bases for V and 5 bases for J; bases not matched to a gene: 5.

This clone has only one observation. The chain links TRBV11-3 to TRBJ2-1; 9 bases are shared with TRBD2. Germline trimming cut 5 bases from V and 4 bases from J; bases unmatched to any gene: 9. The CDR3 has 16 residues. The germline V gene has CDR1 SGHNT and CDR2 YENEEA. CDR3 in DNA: TGTGCCAGCAGCCCGTTTAGCGGGAGTCATTACAATGAGCAGTTCTTC. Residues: CASSPFSGSHYNEQFF.

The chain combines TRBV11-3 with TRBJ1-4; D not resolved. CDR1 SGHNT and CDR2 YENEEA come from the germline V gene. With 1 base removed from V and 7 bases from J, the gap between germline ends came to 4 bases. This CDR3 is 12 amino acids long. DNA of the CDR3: TGTGCCAGCAGCTTAGTTACTGAAAAACTGTTTTTT. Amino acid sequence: CASSLVTEKLFF. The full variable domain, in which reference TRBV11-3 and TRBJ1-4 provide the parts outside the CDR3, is EAGVVQSPRYKIIEKKQPVAFWCNPISGHNTLYWYLQNLGQGPELLIRYENEEAVDDSQLPKDRFSAERLKGVDSTLKIQPAELGDSAVYLCASSLVTEKLFFGSGTQLSVL.

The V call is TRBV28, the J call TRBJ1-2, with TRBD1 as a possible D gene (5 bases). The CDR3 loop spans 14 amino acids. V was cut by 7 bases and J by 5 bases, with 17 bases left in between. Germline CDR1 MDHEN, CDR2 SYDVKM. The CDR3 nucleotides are TGTGCCAGCACGGGGACCGGGAATTGGTATGGCTACACCTTC. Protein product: CASTGTGNWYGYTF.

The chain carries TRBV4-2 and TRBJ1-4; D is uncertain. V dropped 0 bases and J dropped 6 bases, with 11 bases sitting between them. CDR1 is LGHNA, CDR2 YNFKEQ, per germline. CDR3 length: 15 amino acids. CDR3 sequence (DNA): TGTGCCAGCAGCCAAGATCAGGATATAGATGAAAAACTGTTTTTT. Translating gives CASSQDQDIDEKLFF.

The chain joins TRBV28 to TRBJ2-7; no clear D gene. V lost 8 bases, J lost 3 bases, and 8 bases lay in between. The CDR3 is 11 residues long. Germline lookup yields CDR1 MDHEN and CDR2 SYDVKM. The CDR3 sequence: CASFSGYEQYF. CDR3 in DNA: TGTGCCAGCTTTTCCGGCTACGAGCAGTACTTC. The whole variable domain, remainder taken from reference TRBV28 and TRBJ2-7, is DVKVTQSSRYLVKRTGEKVFLECVQDMDHENMFWYRQDPGLGLRLIYFSYDVKMKEKGDIPEGYSVSREKKERFSLILESASTNQTSMYLCASFSGYEQYFGPGTRLTVT.

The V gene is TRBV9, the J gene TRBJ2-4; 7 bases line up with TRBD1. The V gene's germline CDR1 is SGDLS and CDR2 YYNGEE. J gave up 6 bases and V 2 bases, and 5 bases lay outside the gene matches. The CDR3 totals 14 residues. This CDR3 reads CASSVGTVANIQYF. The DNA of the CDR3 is TGTGCCAGCAGCGTGGGGACAGTTGCAAACATTCAGTACTTC.

CDR3 region: CASSSGSSGGITDTQYF. For the CDR3, the DNA is TGTGCCAGCAGCTCCGGGTCTAGCGGGGGGATCACAGATACGCAGTATTTT. The V gene is TRBV7-9, the J gene TRBJ2-3, with TRBD2 matching over 11 bases. The V gene's germline CDR1 is SEHNR and CDR2 FQNEAQ (reference sequence). Trimming took 4 bases from V and 2 from J; bases not matched to a gene: 8. CDR3 length: 17 amino acids.

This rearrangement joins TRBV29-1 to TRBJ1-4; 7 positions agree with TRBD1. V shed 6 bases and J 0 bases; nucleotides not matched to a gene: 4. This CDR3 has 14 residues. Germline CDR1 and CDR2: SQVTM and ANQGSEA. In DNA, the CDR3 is TGCAGCGTGCGACAGGGCTCAACTAATGAAAAACTGTTTTTT. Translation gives CSVRQGSTNEKLFF.